This T cell receptor beta chain is from a study of control samples from healthy donors and cancer patients. Germline-derived CDR1 and CDR2 are MGHDK and SYGVNS. V was clipped by 4 bases and J by 4 bases, with 13 bases between them. The CDR3 runs to 14 residues. Produced via immunoSEQ multiplex PCR; TCRdb's table is partial and in-frame only. The sample has around 180,000 clones; 75% to 95% are singletons. This TCR derives from a woman in her thirties or forties in good health. The V call is TRBV25-1, the J call TRBJ1-2, with D tentatively TRBD1 (6 bases). The sequenced sample was blood. CDR3 sequence (DNA): TGTGCCAGCAGTGGGGGGCAGCGGGTCTATGGCTACACCTTC. This gives the protein CASSGGQRVYGYTF.